This TCR beta chain appears in the sequencing data of a study of shared clonotypes between healthy human individuals. Study findings and constraints: Richness estimates generally favored naive over memory subsets. Against clonotypes common to all four donors, non-shared ones had lower generation probabilities.

This CDR3 region has 14 residues. Per germline, CDR1 SEHNR and CDR2 FQNEAQ (reference sequence). The trim removed 5 bases at V and 4 bases at J, leaving 8 bases unmatched. As regards this clone: Its specificity is not known.

Terminally differentiated effector memory CD45RA+ cells were excluded by CCR7 positive selection of CD45RO-negative cells. Replicate PCRs from sorted subsets contained around 200 ng DNA, which is 30,000 to 35,000 T cell genomes. The authors' processing: Quality scores were absent from the junction-only immunoSEQ sequences, so filtering differed. Profiled with immunoSEQ multiplex PCR; TCRdb holds only in-frame clones, not every one. That table furnishes V, J and clone size, whereas the DNA furnished D and trimming. The data hold about 2.1 million clones, with about 92% observed a single time. Sequences were obtained from naive CD8+ T cells from PBMCs. The sequence was collected from a man in his late teens or twenties in good health. Some clones in this sample may be carry-over from other donors' samples. This chain uses TRBV7-9 with TRBJ2-7, with 7 bases lining up with TRBD1. DNA of the CDR3: TGTGCCAGCAGCCGAAGTGGGACAGAATACGAGCAGTACTTC. Protein sequence: CASSRSGTEYEQYF.